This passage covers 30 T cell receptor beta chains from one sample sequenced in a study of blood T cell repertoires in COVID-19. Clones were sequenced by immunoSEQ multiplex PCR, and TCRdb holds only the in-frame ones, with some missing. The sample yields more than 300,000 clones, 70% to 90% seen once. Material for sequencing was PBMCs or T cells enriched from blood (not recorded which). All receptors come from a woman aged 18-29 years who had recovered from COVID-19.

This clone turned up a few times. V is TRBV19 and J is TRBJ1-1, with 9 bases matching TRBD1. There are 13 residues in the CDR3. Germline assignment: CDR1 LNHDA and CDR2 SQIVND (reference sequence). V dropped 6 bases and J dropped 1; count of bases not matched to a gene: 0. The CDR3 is CASRGQGNTEAFF. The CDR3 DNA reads TGTGCCAGTAGGGGACAGGGGAACACTGAAGCTTTCTTT.

The CDR3, as DNA: TGTGCCAGCAGCCTTACAGGGGGTAAAGCTTTCTTT. Its protein is CASSLTGGKAFF. The chain couples TRBV7-9 to TRBJ1-1, with TRBD1 matching over 8 bases. Looked up from germline, CDR1 is SEHNR and CDR2 is FQNEAQ (reference sequence). The CDR3 extends over 12 amino acids. V gave up 5 bases and J gave up 9 bases; unmatched junction bases: 5.

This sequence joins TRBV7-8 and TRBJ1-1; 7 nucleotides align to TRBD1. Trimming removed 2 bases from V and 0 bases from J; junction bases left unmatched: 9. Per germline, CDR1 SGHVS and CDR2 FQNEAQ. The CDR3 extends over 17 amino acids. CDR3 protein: CASSLSMAGGMNTEAFF. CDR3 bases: TGTGCCAGCAGCTTAAGCATGGCAGGGGGAATGAACACTGAAGCTTTCTTT.

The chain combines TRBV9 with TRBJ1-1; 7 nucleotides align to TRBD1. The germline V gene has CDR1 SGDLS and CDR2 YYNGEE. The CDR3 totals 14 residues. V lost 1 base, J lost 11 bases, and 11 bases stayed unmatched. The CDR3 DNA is TGTGCCAGCAGCGTAACCGGGACAGCTATTGTTGCTTTCTTT. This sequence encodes CASSVTGTAIVAFF.

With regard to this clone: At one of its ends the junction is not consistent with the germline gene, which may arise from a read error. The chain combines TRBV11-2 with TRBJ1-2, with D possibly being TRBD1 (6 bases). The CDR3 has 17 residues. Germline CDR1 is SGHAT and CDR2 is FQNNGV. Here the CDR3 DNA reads TGTGCCAGCAGCTTAGGGTCTATTGCGACAGGAAACTATGGCCACACCTTC. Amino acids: CASSLGSIATGNYGHTF.

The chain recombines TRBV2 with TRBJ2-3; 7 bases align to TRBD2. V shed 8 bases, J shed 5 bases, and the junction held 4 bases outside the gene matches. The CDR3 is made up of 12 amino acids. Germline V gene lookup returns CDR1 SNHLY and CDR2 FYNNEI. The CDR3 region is CASVGGIDTQYF. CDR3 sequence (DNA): TGTGCCAGCGTCGGGGGGATAGATACGCAGTATTTT.

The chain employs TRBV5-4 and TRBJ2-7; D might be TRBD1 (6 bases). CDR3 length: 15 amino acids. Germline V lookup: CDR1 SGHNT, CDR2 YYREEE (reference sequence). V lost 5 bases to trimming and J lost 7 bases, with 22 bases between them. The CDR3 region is CASRHSGALSGEQYF. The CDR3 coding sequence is TGTGCCAGCAGACACTCAGGGGCCCTCTCCGGGGAGCAGTACTTC.

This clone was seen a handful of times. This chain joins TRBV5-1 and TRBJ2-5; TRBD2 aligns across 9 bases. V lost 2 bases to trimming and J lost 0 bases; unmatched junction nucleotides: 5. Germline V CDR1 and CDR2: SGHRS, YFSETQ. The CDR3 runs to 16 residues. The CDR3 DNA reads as TGCGCCAGCAGCTTACGAGTAGCGGGGGACCAAGAGACCCAGTACTTC. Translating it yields CASSLRVAGDQETQYF.

The CDR3 is CASIPGNGQPQHF. CDR3 coding DNA: TGTGCCAGCATTCCCGGGAACGGTCAGCCCCAGCATTTT. The chain links TRBV28 to TRBJ1-5; D not certain. V was shortened by 7 bases and J by 6 bases, with 13 bases between the two germline ends. This CDR3 comprises 13 residues. Germline CDR1 MDHEN, CDR2 SYDVKM.

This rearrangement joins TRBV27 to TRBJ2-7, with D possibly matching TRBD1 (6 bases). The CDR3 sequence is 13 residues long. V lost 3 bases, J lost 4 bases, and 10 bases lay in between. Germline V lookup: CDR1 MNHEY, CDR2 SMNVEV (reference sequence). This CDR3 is CASSLNRAYEQYF. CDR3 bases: TGTGCCAGCAGTTTGAACAGGGCTTACGAGCAGTACTTC.

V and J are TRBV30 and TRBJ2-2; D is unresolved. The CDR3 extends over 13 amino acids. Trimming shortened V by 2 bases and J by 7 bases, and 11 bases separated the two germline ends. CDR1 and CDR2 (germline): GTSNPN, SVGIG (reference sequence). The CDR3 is CAWSLVENGELFF. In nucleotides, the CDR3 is TGTGCCTGGAGTTTGGTGGAGAACGGGGAGCTGTTTTTT.

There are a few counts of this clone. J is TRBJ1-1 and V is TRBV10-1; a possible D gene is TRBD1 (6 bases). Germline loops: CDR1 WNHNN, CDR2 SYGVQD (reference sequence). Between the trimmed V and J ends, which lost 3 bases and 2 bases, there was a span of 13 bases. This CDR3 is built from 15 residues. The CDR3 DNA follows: TGCGCCAGCAGTGAACAAACAGGGACAAACACTGAAGCTTTCTTT. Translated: CASSEQTGTNTEAFF.

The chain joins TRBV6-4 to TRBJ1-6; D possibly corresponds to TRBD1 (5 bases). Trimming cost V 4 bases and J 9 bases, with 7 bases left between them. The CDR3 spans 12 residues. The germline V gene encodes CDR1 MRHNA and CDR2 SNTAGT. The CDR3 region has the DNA TGTGCCAGCAGTGCGGGGGGTTCACCCCTCCACTTT. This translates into CASSAGGSPLHF.

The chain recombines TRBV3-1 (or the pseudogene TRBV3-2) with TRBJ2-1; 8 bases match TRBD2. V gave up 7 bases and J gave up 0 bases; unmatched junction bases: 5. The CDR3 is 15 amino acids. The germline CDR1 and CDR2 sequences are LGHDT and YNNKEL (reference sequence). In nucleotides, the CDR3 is TGTGCCAGCAACCAGCGGGGGAGCTCCTACAATGAGCAGTTCTTC. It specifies CASNQRGSSYNEQFF.

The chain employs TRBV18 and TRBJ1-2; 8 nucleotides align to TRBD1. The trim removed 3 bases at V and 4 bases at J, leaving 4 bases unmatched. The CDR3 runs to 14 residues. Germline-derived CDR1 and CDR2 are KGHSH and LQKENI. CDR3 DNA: TGTGCCAGCTCACCGGGACAGGTGGGCTATGGCTACACCTTC. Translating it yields CASSPGQVGYGYTF.

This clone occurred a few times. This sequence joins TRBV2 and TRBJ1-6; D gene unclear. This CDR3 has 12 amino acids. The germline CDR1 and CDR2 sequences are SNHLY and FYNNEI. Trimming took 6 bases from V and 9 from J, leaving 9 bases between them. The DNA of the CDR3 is TGTGCCAGCAGCCCGGAGGGTTCACCCCTCCACTTT. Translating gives CASSPEGSPLHF.

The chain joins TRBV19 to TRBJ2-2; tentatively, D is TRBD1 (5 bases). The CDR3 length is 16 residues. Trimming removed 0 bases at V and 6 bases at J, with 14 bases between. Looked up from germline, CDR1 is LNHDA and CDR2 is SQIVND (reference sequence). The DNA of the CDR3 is TGTGCCAGTAGTATAGAATCAGGGTCCATGCCCGGGGAGCTGTTTTTT. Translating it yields CASSIESGSMPGELFF.

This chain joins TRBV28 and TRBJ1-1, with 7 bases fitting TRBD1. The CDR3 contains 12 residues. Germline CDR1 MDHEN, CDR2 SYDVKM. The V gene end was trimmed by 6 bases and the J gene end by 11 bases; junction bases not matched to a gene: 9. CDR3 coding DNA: TGTGCCAGCAGACGCCCCCCAGGGGGGGCTTTCTTT. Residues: CASRRPPGGAFF.

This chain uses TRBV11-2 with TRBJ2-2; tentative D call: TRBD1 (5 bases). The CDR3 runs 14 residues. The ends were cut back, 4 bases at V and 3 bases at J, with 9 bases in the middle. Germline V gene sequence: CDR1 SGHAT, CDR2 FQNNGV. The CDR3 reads CASSSKGYTGELFF. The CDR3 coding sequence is TGTGCCAGCAGCTCAAAGGGGTACACCGGGGAGCTGTTTTTT.

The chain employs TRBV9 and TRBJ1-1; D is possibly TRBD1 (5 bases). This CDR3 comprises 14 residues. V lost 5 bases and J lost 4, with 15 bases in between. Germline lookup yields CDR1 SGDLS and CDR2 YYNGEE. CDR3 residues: CASRGDDGATEAFF. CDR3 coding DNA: TGTGCCAGCAGAGGCGACGATGGGGCCACTGAAGCTTTCTTT.

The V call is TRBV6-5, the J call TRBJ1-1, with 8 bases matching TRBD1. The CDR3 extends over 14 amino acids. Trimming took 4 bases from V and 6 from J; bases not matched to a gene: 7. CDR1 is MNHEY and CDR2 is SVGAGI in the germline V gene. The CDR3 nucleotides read TGTGCCAGCAGTTCCAATTCAGGGGGCTCTGAAGCTTTCTTT. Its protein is CASSSNSGGSEAFF.

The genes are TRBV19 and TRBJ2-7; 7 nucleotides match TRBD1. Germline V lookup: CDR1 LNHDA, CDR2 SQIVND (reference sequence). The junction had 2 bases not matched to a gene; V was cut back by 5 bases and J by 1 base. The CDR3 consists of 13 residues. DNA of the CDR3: TGTGCCAGTAGTGAGACAGGGTCCTACGAGCAGTACTTC. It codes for CASSETGSYEQYF.

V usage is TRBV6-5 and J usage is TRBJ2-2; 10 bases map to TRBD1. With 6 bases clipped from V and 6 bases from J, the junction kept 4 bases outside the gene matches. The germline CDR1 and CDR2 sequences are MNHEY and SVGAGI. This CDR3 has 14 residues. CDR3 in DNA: TGTGCCAGCAGGGCCGGGACAGGGGCCGGGGAGCTGTTTTTT. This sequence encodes CASRAGTGAGELFF.

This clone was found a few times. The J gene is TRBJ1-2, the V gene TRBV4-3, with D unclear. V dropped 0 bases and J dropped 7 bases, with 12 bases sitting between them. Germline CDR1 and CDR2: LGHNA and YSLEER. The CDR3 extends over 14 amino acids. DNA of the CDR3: TGCGCCAGCAGCCAAGATCCATGGGCGGGTGGCTACACCTTC. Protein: CASSQDPWAGGYTF.

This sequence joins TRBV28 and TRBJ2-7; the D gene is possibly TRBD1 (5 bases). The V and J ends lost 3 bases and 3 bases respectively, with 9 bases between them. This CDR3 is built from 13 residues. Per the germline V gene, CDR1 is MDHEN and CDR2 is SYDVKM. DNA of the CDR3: TGTGCCAGCAGTTTTTTAGACAGCTACGAGCAGTACTTC. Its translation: CASSFLDSYEQYF.

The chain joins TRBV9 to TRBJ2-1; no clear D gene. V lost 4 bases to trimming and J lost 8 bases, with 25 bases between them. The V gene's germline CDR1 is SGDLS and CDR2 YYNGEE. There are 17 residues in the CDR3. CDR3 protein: CASSPYARQFFSDEQFF. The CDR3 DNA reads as TGTGCCAGCAGCCCCTACGCGAGGCAATTCTTTTCCGATGAGCAGTTCTTC.

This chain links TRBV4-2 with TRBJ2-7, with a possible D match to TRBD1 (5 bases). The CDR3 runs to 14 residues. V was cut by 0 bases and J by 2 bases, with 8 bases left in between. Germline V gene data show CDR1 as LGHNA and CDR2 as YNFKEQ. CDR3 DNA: TGTGCCAGCAGCCAAGAGGACAAGACCTACGAGCAGTACTTC. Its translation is CASSQEDKTYEQYF.

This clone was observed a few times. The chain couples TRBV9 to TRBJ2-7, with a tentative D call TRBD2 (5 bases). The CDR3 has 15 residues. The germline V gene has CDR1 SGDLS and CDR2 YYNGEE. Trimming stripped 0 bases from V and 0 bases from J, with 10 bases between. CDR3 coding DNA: TGTGCCAGCAGCGTAGGAACGGGGTCCTCCTACGAGCAGTACTTC. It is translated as CASSVGTGSSYEQYF.

The CDR3 sequence is CARDARRGPGSPLHF. The DNA for the CDR3 is TGTGCTAGGGACGCCCGGAGGGGGCCAGGGTCACCCCTCCACTTT. V usage is TRBV12-5 and J usage is TRBJ1-6; 7 positions match TRBD1. Germline CDR1 and CDR2: LGHNT and FRNRAP. Losses at the gene ends were 9 bases for V and 10 bases for J; bases not matched to a gene: 15. The CDR3 covers 15 residues.

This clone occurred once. CDR3 region: CASSERLAGKTQYF. CDR3 DNA sequence: TGTGCCAGCAGTGAAAGGCTAGCGGGCAAGACCCAGTACTTC. The chain carries TRBV6-1 and TRBJ2-5; 8 bases agree with TRBD2. Germline-derived CDR1 and CDR2 are MNHNS and SASEGT. The CDR3 has 14 amino acids. Trimming removed 2 bases from V and 6 bases from J; junction bases left unmatched: 5.